The present T cell receptor beta chain was sequenced within a study of beta chain features in type 1 diabetes. Regarding the study as a whole: VDJ junctions from type 1 diabetes patients carried fewer insertions and larger deletions. When Type 1 diabetes patients were examined, their TCRB CDR3s proved moderately but significantly shorter in all four CD4+ subsets.

A single heparinised blood sample, averaging about 120 mL, was obtained per donor. Of the isolated RNA, all was reverse transcribed, and so the sequenced material was expressed TCRB transcripts. Only in-frame clones appear in the TCRdb table, and some are missing; sequencing was by immunoSEQ multiplex PCR. The table lists tens of thousands of clones, roughly two fifths of them singletons, with approximately 1.3% in the top ten. As to this clone: What it recognizes is unknown.

CDR3 length: 14 residues. Germline CDR1 is MNHEY and CDR2 is SMNVEV (reference sequence). V was clipped by 6 bases and J by 4 bases, with 13 bases between them. J is TRBJ1-5 and V is TRBV27; TRBD1 might be the D (6 bases). The origin of this receptor is a man aged 25 to 45 with type 1 diabetes. Sequenced: Tregs from blood. The CDR3: CASRELDRNQPQHF. The CDR3 DNA reads as TGTGCCAGCAGGGAACTTGACAGGAATCAGCCCCAGCATTTT.